This T cell receptor beta chain was profiled in a study of cytomegalovirus exposure and HLA in healthy donors. As for the donors, each was a healthy bone marrow donor. Notes on the study in general: Later analysis found that TCR beta chains associated with HLA were more clonally expanded than other, equally common chains.

For this clone: Its antigen is undetermined. At the DNA level, this CDR3 is encoded by other sequences in the same sample as well.

The CDR3 has 15 amino acids. V was shortened by 0 bases and J by 0 bases, with 6 bases between the two germline ends. From germline, CDR1 is SGHRS and CDR2 YFSETQ. It was with 60 Vbeta and 13 Jbeta primers that the PCR ran. Clones were read by immunoSEQ multiplex PCR, and TCRdb kept only the in-frame ones, dropping some. Of roughly 180,000 clones in the sample, 75% were seen once. The receptor's source is a middle-aged woman in good health and CMV-seropositive. This chain joins TRBV5-1 and TRBJ2-2; D not certain. Input material: PBMCs. The CDR3 nucleotides read TGCGCCAGCAGCTTGGCGGTAGCGAACACCGGGGAGCTGTTTTTT. The encoded protein is CASSLAVANTGELFF.